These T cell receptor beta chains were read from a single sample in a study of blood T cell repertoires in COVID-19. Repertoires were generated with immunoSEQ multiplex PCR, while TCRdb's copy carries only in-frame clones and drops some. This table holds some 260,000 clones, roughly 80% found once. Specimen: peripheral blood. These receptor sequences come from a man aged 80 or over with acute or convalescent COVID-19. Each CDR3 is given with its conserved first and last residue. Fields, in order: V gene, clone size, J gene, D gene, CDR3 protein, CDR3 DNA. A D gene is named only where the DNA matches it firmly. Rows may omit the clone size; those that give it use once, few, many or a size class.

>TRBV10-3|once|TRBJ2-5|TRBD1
CAISEFGTGGERETQYF
TGTGCCATCAGTGAATTTGGGACAGGGGGCGAAAGAGAGACCCAGTACTTC
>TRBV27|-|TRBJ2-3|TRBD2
CASSLGLAVQDTQYF
TGTGCCAGCAGTTTAGGGCTAGCGGTTCAAGATACGCAGTATTTT
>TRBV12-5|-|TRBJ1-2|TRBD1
CASGDMTGNVGYGYTF
TGTGCTAGTGGCGATATGACAGGGAATGTTGGCTATGGCTACACCTTC
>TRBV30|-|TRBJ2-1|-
CAWSSVYEQFF
TGTGCCTGGAGTTCCGTCTATGAGCAGTTCTTC
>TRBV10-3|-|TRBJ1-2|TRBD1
CAISGRGGQGASSGYTF
TGTGCCATCAGTGGGAGGGGTGGACAGGGGGCTTCTAGTGGCTACACCTTC
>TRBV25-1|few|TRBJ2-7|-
CASSDIYEQYF
TGTGCCAGCAGTGATATTTACGAGCAGTACTTC
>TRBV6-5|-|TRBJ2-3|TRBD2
CASTLAGVDYTQYF
TGTGCCAGCACCCTCGCGGGGGTTGATTATACGCAGTATTTT
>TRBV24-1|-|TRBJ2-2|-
CATKEGVDTGELFF
TGTGCCACTAAAGAGGGAGTAGACACCGGGGAGCTGTTTTTT
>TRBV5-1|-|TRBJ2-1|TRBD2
CASSLNGLAGGPTYNEQFF
TGCGCCAGCAGCTTGAACGGACTAGCGGGAGGCCCCACCTACAATGAGCAGTTCTTC
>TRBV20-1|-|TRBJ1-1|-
CSARTGPEAFF
TGCAGTGCTAGGACGGGTCCGGAAGCTTTCTTT
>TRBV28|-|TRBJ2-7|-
CASSLRVDEQYF
TGTGCCAGCAGTTTAAGAGTGGACGAGCAGTACTTC
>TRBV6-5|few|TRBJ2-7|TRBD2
CASSYMRLAGYEQYF
TGTGCCAGCAGTTACATGAGACTAGCGGGCTACGAGCAGTACTTC
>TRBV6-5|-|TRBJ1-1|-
CASSPPQGTEAFF
TGTGCCAGCAGCCCGCCTCAGGGAACTGAAGCTTTCTTT
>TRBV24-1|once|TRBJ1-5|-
CATSDANYWSNQPQHF
TGTGCCACCAGTGACGCCAACTACTGGAGCAATCAGCCCCAGCATTTT
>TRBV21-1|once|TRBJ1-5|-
CASSRQGADSNQPQHF
TGTGCCAGCAGCCGCCAGGGGGCAGATAGCAATCAGCCCCAGCATTTT
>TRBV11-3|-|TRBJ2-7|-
CASSLGRATTYEQYF
TGTGCCAGCAGCTTAGGGAGGGCGACAACTTACGAGCAGTACTTC
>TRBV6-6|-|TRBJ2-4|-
CASSRADMEAKNIQYF
TGTGCCAGCAGTCGGGCAGACATGGAGGCTAAAAACATTCAGTACTTC